This T cell receptor (beta chain) appears in the sequencing data of a study of T cells after yellow fever vaccination. TCRdb fed the 5' RACE reads into MiXCR, producing one record per CDR3 protein. In the table there are 500,000 to 650,000 distinct CDR3 sequences, 10% to 15% of which are singletons. Overall study findings and caveats: Most clones from primary vaccination were detected again post-booster (approximately 97% CD4, 70% to 90% CD8). Researchers noted that a small share of clonotypes showed up in both CD4 and CD8 compartments. Sorted repertoires could include abundant contaminating clonotypes from bulk cells.

This clonotype was picked up many times. As yet, its antigen is unknown. V was shortened by 2 bases and J by 0 bases, with 17 bases between the two germline ends. The CDR3 has 17 residues. From germline, CDR1 is SEHNR and CDR2 FQNEAQ (reference sequence). This specimen consisted of PBMCs, obtained on the day of the yellow fever booster vaccination. This clonotype originated in a man aged 25 to 40 who received the YFV17D yellow fever vaccine. The rearrangement uses TRBV7-9 and TRBJ2-7; either TRBD1 or TRBD2 may supply D (5 bases each). For the CDR3, the DNA is TGTGCCAGCAGCTTAAGAGGGACGGTGGGTTACTCCTACGAGCAGTACTTC. Translated: CASSLRGTVGYSYEQYF.